The clone carrying this T cell receptor (beta chain) occurred many times. No antigen is known for it. Trimming removed 4 bases at V and 0 bases at J, with 13 bases between. The germline V gene encodes CDR1 LGHDT and CDR2 YNNKEL (reference sequence). The length of the CDR3 is 15 residues. The sample is drawn from a study of CD8 T cells in ankylosing spondylitis. As the method for making TCR beta libraries, quantitative 5'-RACE with molecular barcodes was used. In TCRdb, the 5' RACE reads were re-called with MiXCR into one record per CDR3 protein. Of about 160,000 distinct CDR3 sequences listed, 8.5% to 10% are singletons. Study outcomes and limitations: Earlier authors reported some of these motif variants in reactive arthritis synovial fluid and blood.

This TCR was sampled from a female donor with ankylosing spondylitis or in good health (not recorded which). V and J are TRBV3-1 and TRBJ2-7, with D possibly TRBD2 on 5 matching bases. Source material: blood, either unsorted or a sorted T cell fraction (not recorded which). As DNA, the CDR3 is TGTGCCAGCAGCCCAGGACTGATCAGCTCCTACGAGCAGTACTTC. Amino acids: CASSPGLISSYEQYF.